This T cell receptor beta chain was recovered during a study of blood T cell repertoires in COVID-19. Study at large: COVID-19 samples, acute and convalescent, were from the United States, Italy and Spain.

Authors' analysis steps: By means of reference gene primer amplification, nucleated cell counts were estimated. TCRdb's copy holds only in-frame clones and misses some; the assay was immunoSEQ multiplex PCR. Clonal size and the V and J genes are those of that table, whereas D and trimming came from the DNA. The sample holds roughly 130,000 clones, 70% to 80% seen once. Patients at the Seattle site were enrolled during active infection and followed longitudinally. In regard to this clone: Other DNA sequences in the same sample also yield this CDR3.

The receptor's source is a woman aged 70-85 years with COVID-19, enrolled during active disease. What was sequenced was peripheral blood.

Written as DNA, the CDR3 is TGTGCCAGCAGCCAAGTCGGGGAGACCCAGTACTTC. This encodes CASSQVGETQYF. The gene calls are TRBV3-1 (or the pseudogene TRBV3-2) and TRBJ2-5, with unresolved D. This CDR3 has 12 residues. The germline gives CDR1 LGHDT, CDR2 YNNKEL (reference sequence). V lost 1 base and J 5 bases, leaving 5 bases between the germline ends.